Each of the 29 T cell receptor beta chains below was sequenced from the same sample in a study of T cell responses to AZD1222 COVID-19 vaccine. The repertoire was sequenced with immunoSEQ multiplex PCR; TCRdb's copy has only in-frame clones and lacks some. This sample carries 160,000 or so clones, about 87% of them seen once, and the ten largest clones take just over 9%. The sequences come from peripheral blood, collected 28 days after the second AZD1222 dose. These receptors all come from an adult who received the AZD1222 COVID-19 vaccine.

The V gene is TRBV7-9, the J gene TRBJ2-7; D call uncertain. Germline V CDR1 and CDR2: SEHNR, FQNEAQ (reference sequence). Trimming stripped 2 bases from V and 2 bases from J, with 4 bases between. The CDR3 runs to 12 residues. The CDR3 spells CASSLKAYEQYF. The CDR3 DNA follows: TGTGCCAGCAGCTTAAAGGCCTACGAGCAGTACTTC.

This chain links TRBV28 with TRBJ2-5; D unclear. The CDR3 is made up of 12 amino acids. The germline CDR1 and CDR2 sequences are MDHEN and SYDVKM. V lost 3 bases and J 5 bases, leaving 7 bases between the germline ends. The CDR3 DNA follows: TGTGCCAGCAGTTTTAGTGCGGAGACCCAGTACTTC. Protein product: CASSFSAETQYF.

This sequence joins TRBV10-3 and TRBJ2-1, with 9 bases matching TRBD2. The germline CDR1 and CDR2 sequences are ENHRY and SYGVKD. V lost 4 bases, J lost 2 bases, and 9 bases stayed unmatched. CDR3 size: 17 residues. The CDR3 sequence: CAISAASGMRTYNEQFF. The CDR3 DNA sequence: TGTGCCATCAGTGCAGCTAGCGGGATGAGGACCTACAATGAGCAGTTCTTC.

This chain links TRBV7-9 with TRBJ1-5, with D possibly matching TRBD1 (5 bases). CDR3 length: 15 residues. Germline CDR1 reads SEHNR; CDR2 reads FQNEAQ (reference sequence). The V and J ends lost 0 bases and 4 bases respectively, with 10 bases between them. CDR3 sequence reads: CASSLAGTDNQPQHF. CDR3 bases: TGTGCCAGCAGCTTAGCCGGGACGGATAATCAGCCCCAGCATTTT.

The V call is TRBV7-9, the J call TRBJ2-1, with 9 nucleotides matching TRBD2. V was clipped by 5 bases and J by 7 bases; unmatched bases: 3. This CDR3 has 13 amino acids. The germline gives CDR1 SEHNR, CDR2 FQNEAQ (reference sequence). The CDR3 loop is CASSASGKNEQFF. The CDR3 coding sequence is TGTGCCAGCAGCGCTAGCGGGAAGAATGAGCAGTTCTTC.

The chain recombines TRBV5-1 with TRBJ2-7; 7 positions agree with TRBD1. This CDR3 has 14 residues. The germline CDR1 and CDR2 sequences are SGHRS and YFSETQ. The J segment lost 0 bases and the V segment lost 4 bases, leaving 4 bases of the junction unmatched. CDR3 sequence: CASSRQGDSYEQYF. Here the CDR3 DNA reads TGCGCCAGCAGCCGGCAGGGGGACTCCTACGAGCAGTACTTC.

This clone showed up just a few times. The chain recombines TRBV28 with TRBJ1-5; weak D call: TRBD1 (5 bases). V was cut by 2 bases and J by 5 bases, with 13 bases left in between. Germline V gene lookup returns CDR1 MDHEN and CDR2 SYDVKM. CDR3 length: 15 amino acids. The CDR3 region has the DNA TGTGCCAGCAGTTTAGGAGTTAGGGGTGATCAGCCCCAGCATTTT. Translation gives CASSLGVRGDQPQHF.

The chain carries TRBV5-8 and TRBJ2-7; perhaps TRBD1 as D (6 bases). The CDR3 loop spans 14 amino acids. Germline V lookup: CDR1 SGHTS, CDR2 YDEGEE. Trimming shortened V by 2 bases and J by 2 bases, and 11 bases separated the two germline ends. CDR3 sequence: CASSLSRGPYEQYF. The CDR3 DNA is TGTGCCAGCAGCTTATCCAGGGGCCCCTACGAGCAGTACTTC.

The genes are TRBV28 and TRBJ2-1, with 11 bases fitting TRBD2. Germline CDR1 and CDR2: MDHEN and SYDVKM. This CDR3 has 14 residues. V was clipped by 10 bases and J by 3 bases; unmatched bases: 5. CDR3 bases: TGTGCCACTACGACTAGCGGGATCTACAATGAGCAGTTCTTC. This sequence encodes CATTTSGIYNEQFF.

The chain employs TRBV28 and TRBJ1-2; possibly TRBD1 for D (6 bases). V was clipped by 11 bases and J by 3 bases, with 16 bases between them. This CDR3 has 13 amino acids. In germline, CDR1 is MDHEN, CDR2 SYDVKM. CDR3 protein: CASDSLSYYGYTF. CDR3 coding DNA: TGTGCCTCGGACAGCCTTTCGTACTATGGCTACACCTTC.

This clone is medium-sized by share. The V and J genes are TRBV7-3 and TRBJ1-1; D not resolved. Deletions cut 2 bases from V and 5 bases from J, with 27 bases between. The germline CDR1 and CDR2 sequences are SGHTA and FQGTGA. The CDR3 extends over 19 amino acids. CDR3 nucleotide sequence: TGTGCCAGCAGCTTAGGAAGAGGCCCCTTGCAGTCAGTGAGAACTGAAGCTTTCTTT. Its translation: CASSLGRGPLQSVRTEAFF.

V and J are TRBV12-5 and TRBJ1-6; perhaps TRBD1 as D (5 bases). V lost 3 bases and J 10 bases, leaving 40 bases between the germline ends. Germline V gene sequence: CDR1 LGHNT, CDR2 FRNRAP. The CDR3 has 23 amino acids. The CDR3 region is CASGFSGWLGGGSVGSLWSPLHF. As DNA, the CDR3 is TGTGCTAGTGGTTTTTCGGGATGGCTGGGTGGGGGTTCGGTGGGGTCTTTATGGTCACCCCTCCACTTT.

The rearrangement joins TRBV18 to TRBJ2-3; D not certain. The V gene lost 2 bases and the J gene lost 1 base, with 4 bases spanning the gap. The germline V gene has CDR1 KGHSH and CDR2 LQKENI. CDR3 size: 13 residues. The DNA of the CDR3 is TGTGCCAGCTCACCATTACGCACAGATACGCAGTATTTT. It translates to CASSPLRTDTQYF.

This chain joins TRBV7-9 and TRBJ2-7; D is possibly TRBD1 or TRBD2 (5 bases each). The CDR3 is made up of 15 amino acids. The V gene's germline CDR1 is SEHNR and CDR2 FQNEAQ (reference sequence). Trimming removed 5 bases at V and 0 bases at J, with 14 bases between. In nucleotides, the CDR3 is TGTGCCAGCAGCCGGTTGGGGGAGAGCTCCTACGAGCAGTACTTC. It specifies CASSRLGESSYEQYF.

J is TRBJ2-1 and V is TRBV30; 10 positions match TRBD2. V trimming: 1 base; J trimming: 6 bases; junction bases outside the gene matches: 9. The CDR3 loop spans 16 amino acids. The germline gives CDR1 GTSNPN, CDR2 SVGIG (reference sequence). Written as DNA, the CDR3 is TGTGCCTGGAGTGACGGAGGGAGCGGGAGGGGCAATGAGCAGTTCTTC. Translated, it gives CAWSDGGSGRGNEQFF.

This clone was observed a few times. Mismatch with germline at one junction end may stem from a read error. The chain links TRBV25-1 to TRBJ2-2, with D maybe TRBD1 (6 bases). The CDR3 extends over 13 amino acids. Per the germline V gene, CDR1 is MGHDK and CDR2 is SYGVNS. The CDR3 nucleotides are TGTGCCACCAGTGGGACAAACACCGGGGAGCTGTTTTTT. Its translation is CATSGTNTGELFF.

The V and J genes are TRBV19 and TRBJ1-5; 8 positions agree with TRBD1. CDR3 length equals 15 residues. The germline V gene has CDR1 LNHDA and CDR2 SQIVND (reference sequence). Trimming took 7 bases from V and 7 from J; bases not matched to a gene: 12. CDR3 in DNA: TGTGCCAGTACGGTGGGCAGGGGGCCGGGACAGCCCCAGCATTTT. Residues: CASTVGRGPGQPQHF.

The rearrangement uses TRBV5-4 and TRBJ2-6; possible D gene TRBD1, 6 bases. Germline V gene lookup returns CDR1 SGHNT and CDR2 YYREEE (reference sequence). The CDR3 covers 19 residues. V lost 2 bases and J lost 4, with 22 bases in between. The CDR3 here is CASSLGGRGPVWGANVLTF. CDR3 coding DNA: TGTGCCAGCAGCTTAGGGGGTCGGGGCCCAGTGTGGGGGGCCAACGTCCTGACTTTC.

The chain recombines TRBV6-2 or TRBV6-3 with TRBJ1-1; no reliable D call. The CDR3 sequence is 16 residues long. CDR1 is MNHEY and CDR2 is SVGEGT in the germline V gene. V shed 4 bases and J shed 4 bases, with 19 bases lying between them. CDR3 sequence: CASSLGPGSGGTEAFF. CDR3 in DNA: TGTGCCAGCAGTTTAGGTCCGGGATCGGGCGGCACTGAAGCTTTCTTT.

CDR3 bases: TGTGCCAGCAAGCGACTAGCGGGATTCTACGAGCAGTACTTC. It translates to CASKRLAGFYEQYF. This sequence joins TRBV7-2 and TRBJ2-7; 11 nucleotides agree with TRBD2. CDR3 length: 14 residues. CDR1 and CDR2 from the germline V gene are SGHTA and FQGNSA. V shed 7 bases, J shed 3 bases, and the junction held 5 bases outside the gene matches.

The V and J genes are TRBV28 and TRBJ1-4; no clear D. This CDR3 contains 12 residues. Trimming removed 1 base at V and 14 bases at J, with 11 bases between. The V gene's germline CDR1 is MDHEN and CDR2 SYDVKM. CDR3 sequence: CASSLSARWLFF. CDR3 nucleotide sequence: TGTGCCAGCAGTTTATCGGCCCGCTGGCTGTTTTTT.

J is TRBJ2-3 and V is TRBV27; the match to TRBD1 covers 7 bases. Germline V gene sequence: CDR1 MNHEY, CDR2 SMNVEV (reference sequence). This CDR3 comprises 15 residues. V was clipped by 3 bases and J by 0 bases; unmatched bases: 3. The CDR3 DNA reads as TGTGCCAGCAGTTTCAGACAGGGTAGCACAGATACGCAGTATTTT. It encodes CASSFRQGSTDTQYF.

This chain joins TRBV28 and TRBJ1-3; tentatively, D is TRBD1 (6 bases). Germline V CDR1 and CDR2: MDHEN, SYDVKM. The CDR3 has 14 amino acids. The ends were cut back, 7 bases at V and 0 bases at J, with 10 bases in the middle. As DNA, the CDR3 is TGTGCCAGCAACAGGGTCTCCTCTGGAAACACCATATATTTT. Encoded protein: CASNRVSSGNTIYF.

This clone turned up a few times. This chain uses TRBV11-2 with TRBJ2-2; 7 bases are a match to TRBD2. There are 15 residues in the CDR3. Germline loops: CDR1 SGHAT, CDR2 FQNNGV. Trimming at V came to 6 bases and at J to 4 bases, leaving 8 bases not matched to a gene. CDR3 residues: CASSGGSHITGELFF. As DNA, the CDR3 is TGTGCCAGCAGTGGCGGGAGCCATATCACCGGGGAGCTGTTTTTT.

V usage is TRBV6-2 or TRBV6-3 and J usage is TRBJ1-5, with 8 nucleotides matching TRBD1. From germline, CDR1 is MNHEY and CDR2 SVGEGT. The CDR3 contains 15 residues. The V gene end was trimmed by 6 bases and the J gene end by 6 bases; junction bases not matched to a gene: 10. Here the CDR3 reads CASSPTGGGSQPQHF. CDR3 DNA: TGTGCCAGCAGCCCTACAGGGGGAGGATCTCAGCCCCAGCATTTT.

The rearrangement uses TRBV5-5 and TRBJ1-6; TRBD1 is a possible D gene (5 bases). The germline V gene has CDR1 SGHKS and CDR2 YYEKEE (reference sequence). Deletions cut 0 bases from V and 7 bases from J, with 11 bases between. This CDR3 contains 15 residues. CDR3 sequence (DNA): TGTGCCAGCAGCTTGGCGACAGCGTCAAATTCACCCCTCCACTTT. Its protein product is CASSLATASNSPLHF.

The CDR3 DNA reads TGCGCCAGCGGGGGGCGAGGAGCTAACTATGGCTACACCTTC. Translation gives CASGGRGANYGYTF. This sequence joins TRBV5-1 and TRBJ1-2; D is perhaps TRBD1 (6 bases). V gave up 7 bases and J gave up 0 bases, with 13 bases separating them. This CDR3 is built from 14 residues. Germline V lookup: CDR1 SGHRS, CDR2 YFSETQ.

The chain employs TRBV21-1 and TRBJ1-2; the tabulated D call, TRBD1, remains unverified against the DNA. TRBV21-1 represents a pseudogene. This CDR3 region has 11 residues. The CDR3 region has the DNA TGTGCCACCAGGGCCCACTATGGCTACACCTTC. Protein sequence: CATRAHYGYTF.

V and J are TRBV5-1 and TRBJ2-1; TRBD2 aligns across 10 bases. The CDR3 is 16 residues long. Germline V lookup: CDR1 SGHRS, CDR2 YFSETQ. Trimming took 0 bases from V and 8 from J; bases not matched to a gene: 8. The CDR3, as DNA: TGCGCCAGCAGCTTGGGAAGGGCTAGCGGGAGCCATGAGCAGTTCTTC. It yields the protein CASSLGRASGSHEQFF.